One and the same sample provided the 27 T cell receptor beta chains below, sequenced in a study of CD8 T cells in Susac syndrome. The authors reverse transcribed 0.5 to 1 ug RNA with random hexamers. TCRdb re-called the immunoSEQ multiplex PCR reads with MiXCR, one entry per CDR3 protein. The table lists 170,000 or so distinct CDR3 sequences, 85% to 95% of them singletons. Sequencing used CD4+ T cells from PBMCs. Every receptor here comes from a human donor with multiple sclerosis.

CDR3 in DNA: TGTGCCAGCAGCCAAGATTGGCGGGGTCCCTACGAGCAGTACTTC. Protein sequence: CASSQDWRGPYEQYF. J is TRBJ2-7 and V is TRBV3-1; D may be TRBD2 (6 bases). This CDR3 is 15 amino acids long. Germline CDR1 is LGHDT and CDR2 is YNNKEL (reference sequence). Trimming pared 0 bases from V and 2 bases from J, leaving 11 bases between.

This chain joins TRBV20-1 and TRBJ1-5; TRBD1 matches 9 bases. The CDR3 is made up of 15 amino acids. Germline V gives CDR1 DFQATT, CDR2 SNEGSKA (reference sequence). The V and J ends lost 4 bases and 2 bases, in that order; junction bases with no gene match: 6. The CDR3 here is CSATSQGAGNQPQHF. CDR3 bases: TGCAGTGCTACATCACAGGGGGCGGGCAATCAGCCCCAGCATTTT.

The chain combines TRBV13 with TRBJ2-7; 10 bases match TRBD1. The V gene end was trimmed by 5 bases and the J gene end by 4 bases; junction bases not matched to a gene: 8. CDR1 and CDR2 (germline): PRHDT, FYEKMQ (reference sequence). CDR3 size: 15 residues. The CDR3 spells CASSPPGQGRYEQYF. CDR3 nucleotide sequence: TGTGCCAGCAGCCCCCCGGGACAGGGGAGGTACGAGCAGTACTTC. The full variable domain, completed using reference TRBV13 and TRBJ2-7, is AAGVIQSPRHLIKEKRETATLKCYPIPRHDTVYWYQQGPGQDPQFLISFYEKMQSDKGSIPDRFSAQQFSDYHSELNMSSLELGDSALYFCASSPPGQGRYEQYFGPGTRLTVT.

The CDR3 nucleotides read TGTGCCAGCAGTCTAGGGGGGACAGGACCTTTACCCCAGCATTTT. Its protein product is CASSLGGTGPLPQHF. The chain carries TRBV6-2 or TRBV6-3 and TRBJ1-5; 8 nucleotides line up with TRBD1. Germline CDR1 and CDR2: MNHEY and SVGEGT. The CDR3 runs 15 residues. V lost 5 bases to trimming and J lost 10 bases; unmatched junction nucleotides: 13.

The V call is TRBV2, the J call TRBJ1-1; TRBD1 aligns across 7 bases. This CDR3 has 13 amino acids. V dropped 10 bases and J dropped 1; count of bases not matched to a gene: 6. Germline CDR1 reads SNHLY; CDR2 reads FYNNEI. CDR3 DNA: TGTGCCACCAACCGACAGGGGAACACTGAAGCTTTCTTT. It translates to CATNRQGNTEAFF.

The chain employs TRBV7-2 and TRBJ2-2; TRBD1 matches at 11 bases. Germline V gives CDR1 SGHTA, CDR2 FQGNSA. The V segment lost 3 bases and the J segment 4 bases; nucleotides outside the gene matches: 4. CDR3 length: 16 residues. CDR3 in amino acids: CASSFTGTGGTGELFF. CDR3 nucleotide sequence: TGTGCCAGCAGCTTCACCGGGACAGGGGGCACCGGGGAGCTGTTTTTT.

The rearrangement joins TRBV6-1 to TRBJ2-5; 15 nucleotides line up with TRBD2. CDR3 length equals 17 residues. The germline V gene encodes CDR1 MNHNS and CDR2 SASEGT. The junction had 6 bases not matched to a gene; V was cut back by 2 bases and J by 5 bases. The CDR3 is CASSEPGLAGGEETQYF. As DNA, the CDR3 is TGTGCCAGCAGTGAACCGGGACTAGCGGGGGGTGAGGAGACCCAGTACTTC.

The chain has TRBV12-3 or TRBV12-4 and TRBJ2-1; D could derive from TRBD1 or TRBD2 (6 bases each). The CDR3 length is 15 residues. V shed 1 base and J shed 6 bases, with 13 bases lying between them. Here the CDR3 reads CASSLGARGANEQFF. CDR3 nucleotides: TGTGCCAGCAGTTTAGGGGCGAGGGGGGCCAATGAGCAGTTCTTC.

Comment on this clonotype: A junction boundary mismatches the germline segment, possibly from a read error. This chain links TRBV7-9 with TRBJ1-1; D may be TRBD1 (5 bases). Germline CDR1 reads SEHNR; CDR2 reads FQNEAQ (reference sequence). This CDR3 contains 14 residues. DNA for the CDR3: TGTGCCAGCAGCTTAATTTGGGGCCAGAGTGAAGTTTTCTTT. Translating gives CASSLIWGQSEVFF.

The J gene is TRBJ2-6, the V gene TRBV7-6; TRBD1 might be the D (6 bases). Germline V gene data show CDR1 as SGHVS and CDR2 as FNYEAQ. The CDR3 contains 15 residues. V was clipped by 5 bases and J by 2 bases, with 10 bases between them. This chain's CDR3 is CASSRRGPGANVLTF. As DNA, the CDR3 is TGTGCCAGCAGCCGCAGGGGTCCTGGGGCCAACGTCCTGACTTTC.

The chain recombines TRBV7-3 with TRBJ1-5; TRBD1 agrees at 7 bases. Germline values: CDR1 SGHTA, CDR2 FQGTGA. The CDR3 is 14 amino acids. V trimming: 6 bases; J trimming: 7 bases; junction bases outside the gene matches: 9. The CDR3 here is CASSKGGVSQPQHF. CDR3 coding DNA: TGTGCCAGCAGTAAAGGGGGCGTTTCCCAGCCCCAGCATTTT.

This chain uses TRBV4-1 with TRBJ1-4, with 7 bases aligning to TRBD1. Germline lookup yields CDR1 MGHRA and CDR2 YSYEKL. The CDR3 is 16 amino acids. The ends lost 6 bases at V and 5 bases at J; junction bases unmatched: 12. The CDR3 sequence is CASSGGEGAQNEKLFF. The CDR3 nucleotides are TGCGCCAGCAGTGGGGGGGAGGGGGCTCAGAATGAAAAACTGTTTTTT.

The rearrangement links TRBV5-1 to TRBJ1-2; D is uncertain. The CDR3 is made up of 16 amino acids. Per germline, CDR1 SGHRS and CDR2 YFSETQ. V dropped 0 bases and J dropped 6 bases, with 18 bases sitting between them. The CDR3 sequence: CASSLGSGRTADGYTF. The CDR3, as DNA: TGCGCCAGCAGCTTGGGATCAGGCAGGACGGCAGATGGCTACACCTTC. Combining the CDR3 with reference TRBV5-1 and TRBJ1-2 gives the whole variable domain KAGVTQTPRYLIKTRGQQVTLSCSPISGHRSVSWYQQTPGQGLQFLFEYFSETQRNKGNFPGRFSGRQFSNSRSEMNVSTLELGDSALYLCASSLGSGRTADGYTFGSGTRLTVV.

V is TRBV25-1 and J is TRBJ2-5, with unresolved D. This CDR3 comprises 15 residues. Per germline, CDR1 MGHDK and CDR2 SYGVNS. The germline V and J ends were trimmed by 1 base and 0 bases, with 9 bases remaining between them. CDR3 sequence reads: CASSELTWYQETQYF. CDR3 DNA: TGTGCCAGCAGTGAATTAACGTGGTACCAAGAGACCCAGTACTTC.

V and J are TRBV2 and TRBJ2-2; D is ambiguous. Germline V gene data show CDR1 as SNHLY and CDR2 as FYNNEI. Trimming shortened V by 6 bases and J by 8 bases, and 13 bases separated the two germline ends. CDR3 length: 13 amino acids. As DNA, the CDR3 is TGTGCCAGCAGAAATGTACCTGGGGGGGAGCTGTTTTTT. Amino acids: CASRNVPGGELFF.

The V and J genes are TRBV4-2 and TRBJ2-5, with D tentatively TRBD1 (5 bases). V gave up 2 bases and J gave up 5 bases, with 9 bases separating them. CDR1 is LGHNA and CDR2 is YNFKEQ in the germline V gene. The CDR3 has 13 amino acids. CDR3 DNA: TGTGCCAGCAGCCAACAGGGTTGGGAGACCCAGTACTTC. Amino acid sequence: CASSQQGWETQYF.

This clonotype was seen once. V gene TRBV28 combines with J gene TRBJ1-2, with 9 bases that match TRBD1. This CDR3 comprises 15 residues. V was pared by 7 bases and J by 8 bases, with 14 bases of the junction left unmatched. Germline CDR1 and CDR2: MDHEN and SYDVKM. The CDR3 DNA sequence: TGTGCCAGCAAGGGGGAACAGGGGGCGCTCCGGGGCTACACCTTC. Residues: CASKGEQGALRGYTF.

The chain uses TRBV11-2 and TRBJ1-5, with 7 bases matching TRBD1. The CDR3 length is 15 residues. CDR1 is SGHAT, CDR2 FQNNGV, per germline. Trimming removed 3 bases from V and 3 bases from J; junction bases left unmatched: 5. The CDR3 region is CASSLEQGTNQPQHF. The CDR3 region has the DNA TGTGCCAGCAGCTTGGAACAGGGGACCAATCAGCCCCAGCATTTT.

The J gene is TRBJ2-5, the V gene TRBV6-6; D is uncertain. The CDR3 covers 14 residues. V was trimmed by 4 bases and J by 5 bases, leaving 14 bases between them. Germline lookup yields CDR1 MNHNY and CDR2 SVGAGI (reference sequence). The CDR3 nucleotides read TGTGCCAGCAGTTCCACCAGTATTGAGGAGACCCAGTACTTC. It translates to CASSSTSIEETQYF.

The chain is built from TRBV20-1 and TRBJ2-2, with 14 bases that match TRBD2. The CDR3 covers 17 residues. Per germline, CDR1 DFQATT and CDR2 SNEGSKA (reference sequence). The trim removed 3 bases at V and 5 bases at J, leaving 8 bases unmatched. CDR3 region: CSASRLAGGPRTGELFF. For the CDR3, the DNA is TGCAGTGCTAGTAGACTAGCGGGAGGGCCGCGGACCGGGGAGCTGTTTTTT.

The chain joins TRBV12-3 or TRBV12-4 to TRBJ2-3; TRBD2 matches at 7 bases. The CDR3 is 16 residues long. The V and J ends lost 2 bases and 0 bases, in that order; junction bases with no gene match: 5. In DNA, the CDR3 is TGTGCCAGCAGTTTAATGCGGGAGTGGAGCACAGATACGCAGTATTTT. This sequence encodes CASSLMREWSTDTQYF.

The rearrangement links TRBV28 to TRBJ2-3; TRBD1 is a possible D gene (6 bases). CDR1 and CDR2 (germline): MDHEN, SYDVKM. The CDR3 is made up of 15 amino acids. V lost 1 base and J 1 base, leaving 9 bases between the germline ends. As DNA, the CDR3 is TGTGCCAGCAGTTTATCACAGGGACGCACAGATACGCAGTATTTT. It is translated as CASSLSQGRTDTQYF. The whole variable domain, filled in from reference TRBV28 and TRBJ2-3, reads DVKVTQSSRYLVKRTGEKVFLECVQDMDHENMFWYRQDPGLGLRLIYFSYDVKMKEKGDIPEGYSVSREKKERFSLILESASTNQTSMYLCASSLSQGRTDTQYFGPGTRLTVL.

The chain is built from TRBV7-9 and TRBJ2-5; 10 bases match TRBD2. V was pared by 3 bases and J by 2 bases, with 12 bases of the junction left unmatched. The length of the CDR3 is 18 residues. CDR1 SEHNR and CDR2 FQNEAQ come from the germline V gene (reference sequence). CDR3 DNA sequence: TGTGCCAGCAGCTTCCTCAAAACACTAGCGGGGCCGCAAGAGACCCAGTACTTC. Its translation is CASSFLKTLAGPQETQYF.

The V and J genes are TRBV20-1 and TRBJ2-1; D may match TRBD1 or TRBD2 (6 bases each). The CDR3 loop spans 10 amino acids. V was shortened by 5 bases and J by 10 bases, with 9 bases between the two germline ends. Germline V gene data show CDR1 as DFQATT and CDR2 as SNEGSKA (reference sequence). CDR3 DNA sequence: TGCAGTGCTCCGGGGGCAGAGCAGTTCTTC. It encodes CSAPGAEQFF.

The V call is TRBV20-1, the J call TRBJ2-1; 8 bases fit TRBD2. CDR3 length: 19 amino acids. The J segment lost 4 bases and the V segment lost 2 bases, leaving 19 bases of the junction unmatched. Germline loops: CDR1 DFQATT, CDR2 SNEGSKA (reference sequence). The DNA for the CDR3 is TGCAGTGCTAGAAGGGTGGGTAGCGGGACAATGGGGCTTTACAATGAGCAGTTCTTC. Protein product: CSARRVGSGTMGLYNEQFF.

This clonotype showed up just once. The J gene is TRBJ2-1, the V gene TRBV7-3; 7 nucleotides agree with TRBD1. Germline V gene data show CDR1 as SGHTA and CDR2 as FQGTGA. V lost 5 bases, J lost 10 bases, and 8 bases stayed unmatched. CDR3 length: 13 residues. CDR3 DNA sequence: TGTGCCAGCAGCCTACAAGACAGGGAGGAGCAGTTCTTC. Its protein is CASSLQDREEQFF.

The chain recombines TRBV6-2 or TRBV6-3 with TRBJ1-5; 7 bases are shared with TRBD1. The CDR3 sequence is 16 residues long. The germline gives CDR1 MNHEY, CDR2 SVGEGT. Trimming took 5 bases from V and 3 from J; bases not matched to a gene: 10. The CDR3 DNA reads TGTGCCAGCAGTCGAATACCGGGACAGTACAATCAGCCCCAGCATTTT. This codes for CASSRIPGQYNQPQHF.